This record covers a single T cell receptor beta chain. In this sample, this clone turned up once. What antigen it recognizes has not been identified. No quality values exist for individual bases; no much larger clone is one base distant. This record comes from a study of shared clonotypes between healthy human individuals (dated by TCRdb to about 2020). Context from the whole study: The cohort included three men and a couple of women between 18 and 49 years of age. Different laboratories and diverse techniques were used to prepare libraries and sequence TCR repertoires, to increase sequencing depth and limit assay-specific biases. Per donor, three plates each were used for CD4 naive and CD4 memory, two for CD8 naive, and one for CD8 memory. Each donor's leukapheresis produced roughly between about 0.8 and 10 billion PBMCs. Blood TCR repertoires of several healthy adults were deeply sequenced to estimate repertoire size and the extent of clonotype sharing between individuals. What the research found in general, with its limitations: Only blood was sampled, and tissue TCR repertoires likely differ from those in blood. Compared with non-shared clonotypes, clonotypes shared by all four sorted-subset donors had higher generation probabilities. The genetic and exposure-history diversity represented was limited by the small number of donors. Naive subsets generally had larger estimated clonotype richness than memory subsets did. Pairwise subsampling indicated that sequencing depth was expected to affect the degree of clonotype sharing among donors. Rarefaction of sorted-subset datasets indicated incomplete sequencing despite the large sequencing depth. Around 5% of naive CD4, 3.5% of naive CD8, roughly 2.4% of memory CD4, and over 0.35% of memory CD8 clonotypes were shared across several donors.

Healthy HIV-negative adults with no recently reported acute infections or vaccinations were included as donors. All donors were Caucasian adults living in Nashville, Tennessee, USA. CD4+ T cells were enriched by magnetic negative selection; naive cells were then positively selected on CD45RA, and the negative fraction formed the memory subset. Blood was obtained by leukapheresis, after which PBMCs were separated by Ficoll-Histopaque density gradient centrifugation and cryopreserved in liquid nitrogen vapor phase. Analytical flow cytometry was used to check the purity and quantity of each magnetically sorted T cell population. Genomic DNA was isolated from each sorted fraction and quantified by UV absorbance on a Nanodrop 2000c. Using the deep immunoSEQ assay, TCR CDR3 regions were amplified from genomic DNA by multiplex PCR. Genomic DNA extracted from each cell subset was distributed evenly over all wells of several immunoSEQ 96-well plates, and each plate served as one replicate. Each replicate PCR for sorted subsets received about 180 ng genomic DNA, equal to about 30,000 T cell genomes. Purified libraries were measured with a Qubit 3.0 fluorometer, size-checked on a Bioanalyzer 2100, and measured again with the KAPA Library Quantification kit. A separate single-read 150-cycle Illumina NextSeq 550 flow cell was used to sequence each immunoSEQ 96-well plate. Per the source publication's procedure: Because the immunoSEQ output included only junctional sequences and no quality scores, the filtering could not be the same as the filtering used for full-length reads. To assign V/J genes and CDR3, sequences were annotated using PyIR, a Python wrapper for IgBLAST v1.9, with IMGT germline references. Any read was removed if the V/J assignment was weak (E-value above 1e-6), the CDR3 was missing, or the read contained stop codons, out-of-frame junctions, or ambiguous translated residues. V3J clonotypes were defined by identical inferred V gene, J gene, and CDR3 amino acid sequence. The percentage overlap between two repertoires was calculated by dividing the number of shared unique clonotypes by the size of the smaller repertoire. Three approaches were used to assess repertoire richness: RTK rarefaction, the Chao1 estimator, and Recon v2.1 estimates of unobserved clonotypes. OLGA was used to compute generation probabilities for all TCRbeta clonotypes that the gDNA method yielded from several donors. The table comes from immuneACCESS by way of TCRdb, which keeps in-frame sequences with V and J called. Part of the clones is missing from these tables; in studies checked, under half for an unresolved V gene and the rest for unknown reasons. The V and J calls and clone size are taken from that table; D and trimming were inferred from the DNA. The sample table shows more than 400,000 clones, and 90% to 96% are seen once. Together, the top ten hold roughly 0.06% of the sample.

V loses 5 bases, J loses 3 bases, and the germline ends lie 17 bases apart. The CDR3, cysteine through phenylalanine, is 15 amino acids long. The DNA shown is the 45-base CDR3, in frame from base 1. The germline V gene (reference sequence) specifies MNHEY as CDR1 and SMNVEV as CDR2. This clonotype was obtained from a woman in her twenties or thirties in good health. The rearranged chain carries TRBV27 and TRBJ2-7; possibly the D gene is TRBD2, per 6 matching bases. The sample taken for sequencing was naive CD4+ T cells sorted from blood. This sample's cell subset or site label indicates: CD45RA+ positively selected. The CDR3 region has the sequence CASSNTGEWGYEQYF. Here is the DNA: TGTGCCAGCAGTAACACGGGGGAATGGGGCTACGAGCAGTACTTC.